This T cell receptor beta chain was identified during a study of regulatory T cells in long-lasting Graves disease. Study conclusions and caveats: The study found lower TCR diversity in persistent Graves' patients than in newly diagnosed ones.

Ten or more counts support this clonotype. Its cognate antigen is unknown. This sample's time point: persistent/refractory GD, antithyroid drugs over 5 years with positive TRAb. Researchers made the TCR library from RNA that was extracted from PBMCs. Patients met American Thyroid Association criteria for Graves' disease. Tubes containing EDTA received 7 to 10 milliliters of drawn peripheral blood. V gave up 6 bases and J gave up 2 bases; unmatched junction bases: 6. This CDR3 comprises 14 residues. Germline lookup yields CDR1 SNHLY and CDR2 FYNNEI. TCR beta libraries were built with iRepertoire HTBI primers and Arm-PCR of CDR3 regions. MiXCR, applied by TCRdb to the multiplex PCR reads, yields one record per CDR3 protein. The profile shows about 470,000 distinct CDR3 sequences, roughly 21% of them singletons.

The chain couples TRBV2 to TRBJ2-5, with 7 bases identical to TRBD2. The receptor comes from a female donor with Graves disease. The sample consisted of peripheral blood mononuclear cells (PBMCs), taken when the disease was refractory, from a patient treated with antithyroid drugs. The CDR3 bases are TGTGCCAGCAGAGTCTGGGGGGGGCAAGAGACCCAGTACTTC. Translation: CASRVWGGQETQYF.